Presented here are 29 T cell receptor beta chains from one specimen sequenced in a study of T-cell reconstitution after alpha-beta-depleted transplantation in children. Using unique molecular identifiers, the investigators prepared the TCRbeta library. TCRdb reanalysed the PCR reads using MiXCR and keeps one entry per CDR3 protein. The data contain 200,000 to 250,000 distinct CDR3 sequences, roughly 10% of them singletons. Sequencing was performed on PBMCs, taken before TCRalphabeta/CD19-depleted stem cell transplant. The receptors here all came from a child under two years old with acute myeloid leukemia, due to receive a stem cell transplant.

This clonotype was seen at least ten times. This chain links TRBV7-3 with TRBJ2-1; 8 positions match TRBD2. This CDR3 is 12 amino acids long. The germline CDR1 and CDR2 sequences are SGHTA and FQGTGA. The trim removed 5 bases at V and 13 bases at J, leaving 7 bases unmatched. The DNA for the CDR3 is TGTGCCAGCAGCCCCTCGGGAGGGCCCCAGTTCTTC. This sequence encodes CASSPSGGPQFF. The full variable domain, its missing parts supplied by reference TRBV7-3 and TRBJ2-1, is GAGVSQTPSNKVTEKGKYVELRCDPISGHTALYWYRQSLGQGPEFLIYFQGTGAADDSGLPNDRFFAVRPEGSVSTLKIQRTERGDSAVYLCASSPSGGPQFFGPGTRLTVL.

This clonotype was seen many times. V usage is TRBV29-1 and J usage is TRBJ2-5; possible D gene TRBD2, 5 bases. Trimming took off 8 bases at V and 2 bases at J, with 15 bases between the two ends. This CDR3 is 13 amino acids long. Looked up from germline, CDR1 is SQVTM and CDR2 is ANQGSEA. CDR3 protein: CSSKRGRQETQYF. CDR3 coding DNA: TGCAGCTCCAAACGGGGAAGACAAGAGACCCAGTACTTC.

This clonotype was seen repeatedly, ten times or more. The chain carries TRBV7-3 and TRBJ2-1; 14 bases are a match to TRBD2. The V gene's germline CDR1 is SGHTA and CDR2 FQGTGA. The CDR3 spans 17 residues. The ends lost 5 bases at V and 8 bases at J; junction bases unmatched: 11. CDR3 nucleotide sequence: TGTGCCAGCAGCCCAAACGCGGGACTAGCGGGAGTGCATGAGCAGTTCTTC. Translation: CASSPNAGLAGVHEQFF.

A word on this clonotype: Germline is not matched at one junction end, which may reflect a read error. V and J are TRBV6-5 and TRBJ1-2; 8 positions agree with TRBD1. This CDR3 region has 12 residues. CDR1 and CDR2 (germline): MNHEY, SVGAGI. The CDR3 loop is CAGTTGGKGYAF. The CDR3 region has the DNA TGTGCCGGCACCACAGGGGGGAAGGGCTACGCCTTC.

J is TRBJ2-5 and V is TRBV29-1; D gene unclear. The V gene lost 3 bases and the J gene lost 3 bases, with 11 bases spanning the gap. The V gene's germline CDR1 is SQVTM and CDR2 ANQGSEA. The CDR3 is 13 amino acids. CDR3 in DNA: TGCAGCGTTGATGATAGACCCGAAGAGACCCAGTACTTC. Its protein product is CSVDDRPEETQYF.

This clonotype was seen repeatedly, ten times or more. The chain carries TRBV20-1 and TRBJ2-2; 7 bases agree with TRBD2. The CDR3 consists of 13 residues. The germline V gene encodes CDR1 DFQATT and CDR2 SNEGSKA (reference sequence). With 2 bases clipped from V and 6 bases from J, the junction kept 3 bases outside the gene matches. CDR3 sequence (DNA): TGCAGTGCTAGAAAGGGAGGGGCCGGGGAGCTGTTTTTT. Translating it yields CSARKGGAGELFF.

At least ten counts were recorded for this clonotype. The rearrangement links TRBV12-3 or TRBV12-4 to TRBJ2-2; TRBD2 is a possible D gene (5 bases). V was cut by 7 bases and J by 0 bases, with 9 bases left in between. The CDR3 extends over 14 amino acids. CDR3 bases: TGTGCCAGCAATCTACTAGCGAACACCGGGGAGCTGTTTTTT. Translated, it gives CASNLLANTGELFF.

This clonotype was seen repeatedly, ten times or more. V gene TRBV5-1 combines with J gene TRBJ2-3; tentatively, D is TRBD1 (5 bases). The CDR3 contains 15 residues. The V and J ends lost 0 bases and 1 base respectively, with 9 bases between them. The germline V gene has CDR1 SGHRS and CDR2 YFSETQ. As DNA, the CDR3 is TGCGCCAGCAGCTTGGCCGTGGGGCGCACAGATACGCAGTATTTT. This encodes CASSLAVGRTDTQYF.

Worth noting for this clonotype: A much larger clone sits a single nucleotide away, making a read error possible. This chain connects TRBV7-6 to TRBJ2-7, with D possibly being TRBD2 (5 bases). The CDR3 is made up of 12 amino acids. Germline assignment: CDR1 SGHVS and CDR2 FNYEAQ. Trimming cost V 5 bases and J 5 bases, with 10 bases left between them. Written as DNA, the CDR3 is TGTGCCAGCAGCCCCGGGGTGGACGAGCAGTACTTC. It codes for CASSPGVDEQYF.

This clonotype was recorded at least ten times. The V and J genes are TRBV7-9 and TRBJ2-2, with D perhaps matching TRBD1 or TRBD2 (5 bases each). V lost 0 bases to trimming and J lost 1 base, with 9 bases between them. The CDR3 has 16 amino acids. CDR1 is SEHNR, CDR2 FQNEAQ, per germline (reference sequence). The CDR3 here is CASSLAGTGNTGELFF. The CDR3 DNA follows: TGTGCCAGCAGCTTAGCCGGGACGGGGAACACCGGGGAGCTGTTTTTT.

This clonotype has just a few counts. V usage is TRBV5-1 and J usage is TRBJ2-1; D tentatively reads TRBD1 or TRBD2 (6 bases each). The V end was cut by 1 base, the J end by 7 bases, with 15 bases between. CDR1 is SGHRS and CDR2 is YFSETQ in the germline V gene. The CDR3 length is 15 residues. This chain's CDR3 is CASSLNVGGSNEQFF. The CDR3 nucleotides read TGCGCCAGCAGCTTGAATGTGGGGGGCTCGAATGAGCAGTTCTTC.

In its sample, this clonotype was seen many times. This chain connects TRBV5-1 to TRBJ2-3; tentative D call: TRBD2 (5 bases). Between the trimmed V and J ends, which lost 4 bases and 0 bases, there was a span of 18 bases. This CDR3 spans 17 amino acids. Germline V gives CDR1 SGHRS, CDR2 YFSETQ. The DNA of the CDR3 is TGCGCCAGCAGCCCCGGATTGAGCGGCCCAAGCACAGATACGCAGTATTTT. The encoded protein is CASSPGLSGPSTDTQYF.

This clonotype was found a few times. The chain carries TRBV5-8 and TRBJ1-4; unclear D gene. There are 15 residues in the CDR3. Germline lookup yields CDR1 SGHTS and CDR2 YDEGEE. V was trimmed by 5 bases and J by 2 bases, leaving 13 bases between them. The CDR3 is CASRPTPFTNEKLFF. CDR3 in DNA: TGTGCCAGCAGACCAACACCTTTTACTAATGAAAAACTGTTTTTT.

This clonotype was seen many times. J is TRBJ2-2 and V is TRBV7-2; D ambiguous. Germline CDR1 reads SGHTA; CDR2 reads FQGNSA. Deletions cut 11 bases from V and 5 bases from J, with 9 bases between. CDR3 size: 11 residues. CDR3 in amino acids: CAYRETGELFF. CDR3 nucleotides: TGTGCCTACCGTGAAACCGGGGAGCTGTTTTTT.

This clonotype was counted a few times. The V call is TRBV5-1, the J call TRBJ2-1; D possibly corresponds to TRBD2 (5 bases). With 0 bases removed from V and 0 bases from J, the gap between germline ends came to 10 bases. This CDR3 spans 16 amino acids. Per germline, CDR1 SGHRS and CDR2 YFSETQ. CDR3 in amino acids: CASSLGFAGSYNEQFF. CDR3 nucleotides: TGCGCCAGCAGCTTGGGTTTCGCGGGCTCCTACAATGAGCAGTTCTTC.

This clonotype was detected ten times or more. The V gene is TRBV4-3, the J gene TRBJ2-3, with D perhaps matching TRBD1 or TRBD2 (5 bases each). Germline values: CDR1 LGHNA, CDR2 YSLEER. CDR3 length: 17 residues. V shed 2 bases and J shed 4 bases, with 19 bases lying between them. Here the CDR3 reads CASSQSVGAPEADTQYF. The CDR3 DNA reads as TGCGCCAGCAGCCAAAGCGTCGGGGCTCCCGAGGCAGATACGCAGTATTTT.

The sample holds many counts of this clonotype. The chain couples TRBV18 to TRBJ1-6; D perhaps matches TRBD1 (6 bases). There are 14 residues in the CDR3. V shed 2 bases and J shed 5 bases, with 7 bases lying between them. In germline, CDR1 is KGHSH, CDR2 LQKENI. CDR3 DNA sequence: TGTGCCAGCTCACCAGGACAGAATAATTCACCCCTCCACTTT. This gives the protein CASSPGQNNSPLHF.

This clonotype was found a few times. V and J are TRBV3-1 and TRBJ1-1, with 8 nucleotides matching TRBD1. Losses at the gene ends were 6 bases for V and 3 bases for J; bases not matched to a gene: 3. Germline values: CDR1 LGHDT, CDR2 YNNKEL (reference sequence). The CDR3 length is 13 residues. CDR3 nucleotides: TGTGCCAGCAGAGGACAGGGATACACTGAAGCTTTCTTT. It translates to CASRGQGYTEAFF.

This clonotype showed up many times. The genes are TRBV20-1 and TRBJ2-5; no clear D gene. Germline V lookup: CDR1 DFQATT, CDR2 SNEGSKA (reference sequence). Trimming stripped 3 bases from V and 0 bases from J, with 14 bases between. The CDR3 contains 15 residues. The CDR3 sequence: CSARVATTDQETQYF. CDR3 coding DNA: TGCAGTGCTAGGGTGGCGACCACCGACCAAGAGACCCAGTACTTC.

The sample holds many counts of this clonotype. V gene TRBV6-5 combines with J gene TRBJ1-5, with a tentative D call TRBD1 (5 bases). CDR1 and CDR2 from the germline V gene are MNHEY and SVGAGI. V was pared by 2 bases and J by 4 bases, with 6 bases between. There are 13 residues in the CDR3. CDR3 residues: CASSYDRNQPQHF. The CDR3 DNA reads TGTGCCAGCAGTTACGACAGAAATCAGCCCCAGCATTTT.

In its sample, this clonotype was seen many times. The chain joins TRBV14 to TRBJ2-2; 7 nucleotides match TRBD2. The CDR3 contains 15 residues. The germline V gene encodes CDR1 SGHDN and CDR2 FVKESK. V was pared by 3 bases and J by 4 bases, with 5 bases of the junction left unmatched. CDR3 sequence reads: CASSQSGIATGELFF. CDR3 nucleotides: TGTGCCAGCAGCCAGAGCGGGATAGCCACCGGGGAGCTGTTTTTT.

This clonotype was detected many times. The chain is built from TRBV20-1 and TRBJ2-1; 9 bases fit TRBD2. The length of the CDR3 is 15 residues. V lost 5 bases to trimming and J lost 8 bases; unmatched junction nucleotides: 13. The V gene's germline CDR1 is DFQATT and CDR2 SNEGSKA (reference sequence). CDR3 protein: CSAPDAGTSSDEQFF. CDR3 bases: TGCAGTGCTCCAGATGCCGGGACTAGCAGCGATGAGCAGTTCTTC.

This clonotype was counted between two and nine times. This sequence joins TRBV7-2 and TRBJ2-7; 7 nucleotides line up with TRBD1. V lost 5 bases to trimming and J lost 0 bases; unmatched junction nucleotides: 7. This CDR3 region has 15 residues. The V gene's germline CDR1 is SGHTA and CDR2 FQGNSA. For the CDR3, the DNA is TGTGCCAGCAGCACCCGACAGGGCCTCTCCTACGAGCAGTACTTC. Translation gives CASSTRQGLSYEQYF.

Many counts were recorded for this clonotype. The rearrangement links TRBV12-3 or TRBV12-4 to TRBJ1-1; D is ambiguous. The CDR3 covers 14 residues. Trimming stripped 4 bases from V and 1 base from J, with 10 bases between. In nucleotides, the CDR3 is TGTGCCAGCAGTTCCAGAGCTCAGAACACTGAAGCTTTCTTT. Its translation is CASSSRAQNTEAFF.

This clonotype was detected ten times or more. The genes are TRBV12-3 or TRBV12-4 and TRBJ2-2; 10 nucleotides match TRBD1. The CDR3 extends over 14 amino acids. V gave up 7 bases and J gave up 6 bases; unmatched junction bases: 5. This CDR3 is CASTIDRGPGELFF. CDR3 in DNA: TGTGCCAGCACCATCGACAGGGGGCCCGGGGAGCTGTTTTTT.

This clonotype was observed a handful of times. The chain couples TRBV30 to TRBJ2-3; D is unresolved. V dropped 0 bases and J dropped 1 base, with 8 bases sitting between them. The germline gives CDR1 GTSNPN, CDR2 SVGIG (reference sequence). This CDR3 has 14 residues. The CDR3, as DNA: TGTGCCTGGAGTGTACGCGCCGGCACAGATACGCAGTATTTT. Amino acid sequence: CAWSVRAGTDTQYF.

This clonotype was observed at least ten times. Here the CDR3 DNA reads TGCAGTGCCCGGCGGGGCTACGAGCAGTACTTC. It codes for CSARRGYEQYF. The J gene is TRBJ2-7, the V gene TRBV20-1; TRBD2 is a possible D gene (6 bases). This CDR3 region has 11 residues. Trimming cost V 6 bases and J 3 bases, with 9 bases left between them. Germline V gives CDR1 DFQATT, CDR2 SNEGSKA (reference sequence).

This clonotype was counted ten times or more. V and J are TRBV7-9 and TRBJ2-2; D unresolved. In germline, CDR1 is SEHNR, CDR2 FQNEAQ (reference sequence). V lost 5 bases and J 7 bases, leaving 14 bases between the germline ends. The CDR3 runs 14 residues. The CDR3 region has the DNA TGTGCCAGCAGCATCCGGGTTAGAGGCGGGGAGCTGTTTTTT. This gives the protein CASSIRVRGGELFF.

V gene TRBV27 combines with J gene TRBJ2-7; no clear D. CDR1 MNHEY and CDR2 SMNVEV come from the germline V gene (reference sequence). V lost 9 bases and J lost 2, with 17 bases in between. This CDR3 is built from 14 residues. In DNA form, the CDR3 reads TGTGCCAGTCATACCCATGGGAAAGCCTACGAGCAGTACTTC. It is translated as CASHTHGKAYEQYF.